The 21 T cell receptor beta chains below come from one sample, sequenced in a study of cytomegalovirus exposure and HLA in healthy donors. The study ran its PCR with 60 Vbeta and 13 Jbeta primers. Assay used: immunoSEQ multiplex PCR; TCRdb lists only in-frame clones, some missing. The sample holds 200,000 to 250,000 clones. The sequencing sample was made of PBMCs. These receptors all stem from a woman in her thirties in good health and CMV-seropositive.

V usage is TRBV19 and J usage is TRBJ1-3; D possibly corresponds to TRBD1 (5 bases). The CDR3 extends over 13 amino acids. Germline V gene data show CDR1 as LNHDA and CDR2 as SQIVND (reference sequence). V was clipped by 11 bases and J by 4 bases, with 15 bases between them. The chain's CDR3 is CAGGTRAGNTIYF. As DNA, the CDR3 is TGTGCCGGCGGGACTAGAGCAGGAAACACCATATATTTT. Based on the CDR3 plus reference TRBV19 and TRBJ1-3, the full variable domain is DGGITQSPKYLFRKEGQNVTLSCEQNLNHDAMYWYRQDPGQGLRLIYYSQIVNDFQKGDIAEGYSVSREKKESFPLTVTSAQKNPTAFYLCAGGTRAGNTIYFGEGSWLTVV.

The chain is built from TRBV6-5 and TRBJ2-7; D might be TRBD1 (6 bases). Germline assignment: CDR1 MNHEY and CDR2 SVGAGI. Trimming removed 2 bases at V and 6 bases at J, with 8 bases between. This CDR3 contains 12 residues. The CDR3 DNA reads TGTGCCAGCAGTTACGAAGGGGGCGAGCAGTACTTC. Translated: CASSYEGGEQYF.

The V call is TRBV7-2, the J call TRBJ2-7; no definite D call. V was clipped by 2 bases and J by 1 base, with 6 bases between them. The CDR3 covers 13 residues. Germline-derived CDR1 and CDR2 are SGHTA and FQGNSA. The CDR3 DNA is TGTGCCAGCAGCTTATCCAGATCCTACGAGCAGTACTTC. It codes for CASSLSRSYEQYF.

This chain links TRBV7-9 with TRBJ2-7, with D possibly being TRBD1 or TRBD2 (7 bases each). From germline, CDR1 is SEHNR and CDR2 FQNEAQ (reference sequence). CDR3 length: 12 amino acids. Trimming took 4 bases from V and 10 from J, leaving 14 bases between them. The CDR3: CASSSAGQPQYF. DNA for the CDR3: TGTGCCAGCAGCTCAGCGGGACAGCCTCAGTACTTC.

This CDR3 is CASSYSKAGAQEKLFF. CDR3 coding DNA: TGTGCCAGCAGTTACTCGAAGGCAGGGGCGCAAGAAAAACTGTTTTTT. The chain employs TRBV6-5 and TRBJ1-4; D possibly corresponds to TRBD1 (6 bases). The V gene's germline CDR1 is MNHEY and CDR2 SVGAGI. Deletions cut 0 bases from V and 8 bases from J, with 16 bases between. The CDR3 length is 16 residues.

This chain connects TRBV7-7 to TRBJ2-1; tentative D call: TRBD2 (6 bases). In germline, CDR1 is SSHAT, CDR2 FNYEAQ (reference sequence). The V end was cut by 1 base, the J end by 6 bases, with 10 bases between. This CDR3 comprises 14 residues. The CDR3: CASSLVRESNEQFF. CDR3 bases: TGTGCCAGCAGCTTAGTGCGGGAAAGCAATGAGCAGTTCTTC.

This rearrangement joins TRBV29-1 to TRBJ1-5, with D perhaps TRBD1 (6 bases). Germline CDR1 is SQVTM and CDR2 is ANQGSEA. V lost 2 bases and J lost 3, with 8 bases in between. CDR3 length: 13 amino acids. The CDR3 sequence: CSVEQGINQPQHF. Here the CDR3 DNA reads TGCAGCGTTGAACAGGGGATCAATCAGCCCCAGCATTTT.

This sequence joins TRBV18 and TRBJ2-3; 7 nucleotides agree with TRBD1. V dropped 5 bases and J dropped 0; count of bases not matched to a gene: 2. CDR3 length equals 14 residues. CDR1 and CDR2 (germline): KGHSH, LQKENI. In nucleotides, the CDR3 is TGTGCCAGCTCAGGGACAGCCAGCACAGATACGCAGTATTTT. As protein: CASSGTASTDTQYF.

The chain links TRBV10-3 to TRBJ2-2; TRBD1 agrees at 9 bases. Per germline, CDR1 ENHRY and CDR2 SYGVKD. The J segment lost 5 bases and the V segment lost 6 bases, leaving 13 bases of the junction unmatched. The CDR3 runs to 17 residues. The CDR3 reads CAIRNPISDRGTGELFF. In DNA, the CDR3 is TGTGCCATCAGAAACCCTATTTCGGACAGGGGTACCGGGGAGCTGTTTTTT.

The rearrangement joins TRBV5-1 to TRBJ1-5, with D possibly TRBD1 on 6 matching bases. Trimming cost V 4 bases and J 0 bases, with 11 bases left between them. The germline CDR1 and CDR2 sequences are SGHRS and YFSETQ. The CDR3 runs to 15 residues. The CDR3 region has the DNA TGCGCCAGCAGCCCGGGGACATCTAGCAATCAGCCCCAGCATTTT. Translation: CASSPGTSSNQPQHF.

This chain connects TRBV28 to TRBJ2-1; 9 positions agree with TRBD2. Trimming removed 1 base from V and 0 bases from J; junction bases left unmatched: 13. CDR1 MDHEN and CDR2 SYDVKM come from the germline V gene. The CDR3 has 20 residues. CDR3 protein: CASSLLGTSLLSSSYNEQFF. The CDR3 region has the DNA TGTGCCAGCAGTTTATTAGGGACTAGCCTACTCTCGAGCTCCTACAATGAGCAGTTCTTC. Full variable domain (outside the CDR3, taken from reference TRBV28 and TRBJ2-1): DVKVTQSSRYLVKRTGEKVFLECVQDMDHENMFWYRQDPGLGLRLIYFSYDVKMKEKGDIPEGYSVSREKKERFSLILESASTNQTSMYLCASSLLGTSLLSSSYNEQFFGPGTRLTVL.

CDR3 in DNA: TGTGCCACCAGCAGAATGTGGGACAGGGATCTCCCTATTGAGCAGTACTTC. Translating gives CATSRMWDRDLPIEQYF. The chain recombines TRBV15 with TRBJ2-7; 9 nucleotides agree with TRBD1. Germline trimming cut 2 bases from V and 7 bases from J; bases unmatched to any gene: 15. The CDR3 covers 17 residues. CDR1 LNHNV and CDR2 YYDKDF come from the germline V gene (reference sequence).

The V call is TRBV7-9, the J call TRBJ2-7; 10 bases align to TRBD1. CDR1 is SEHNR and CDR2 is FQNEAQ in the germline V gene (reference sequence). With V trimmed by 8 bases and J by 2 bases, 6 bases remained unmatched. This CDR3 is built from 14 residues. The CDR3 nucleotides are TGTGCCAGCGGTCCCGGGACAGGGGCCTACGAGCAGTACTTC. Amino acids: CASGPGTGAYEQYF.

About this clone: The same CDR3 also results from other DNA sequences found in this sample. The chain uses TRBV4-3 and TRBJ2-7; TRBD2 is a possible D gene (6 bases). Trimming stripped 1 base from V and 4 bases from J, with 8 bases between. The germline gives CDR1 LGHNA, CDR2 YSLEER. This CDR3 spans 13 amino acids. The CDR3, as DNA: TGCGCCAGCAGCCAAGTCGGGGGATACGAGCAGTACTTC. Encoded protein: CASSQVGGYEQYF.

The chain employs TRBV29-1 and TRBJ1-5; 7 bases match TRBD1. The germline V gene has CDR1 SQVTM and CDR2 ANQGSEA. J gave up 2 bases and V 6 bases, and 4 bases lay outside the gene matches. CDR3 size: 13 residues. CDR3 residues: CSVRGTGNQPQHF. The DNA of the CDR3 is TGCAGCGTGAGGGGGACAGGCAATCAGCCCCAGCATTTT.

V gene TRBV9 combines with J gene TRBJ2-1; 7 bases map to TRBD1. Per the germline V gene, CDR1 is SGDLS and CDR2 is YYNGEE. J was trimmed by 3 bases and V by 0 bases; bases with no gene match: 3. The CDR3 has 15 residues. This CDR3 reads CASSVAGQVYNEQFF. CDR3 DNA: TGTGCCAGCAGCGTAGCCGGACAGGTCTACAATGAGCAGTTCTTC.

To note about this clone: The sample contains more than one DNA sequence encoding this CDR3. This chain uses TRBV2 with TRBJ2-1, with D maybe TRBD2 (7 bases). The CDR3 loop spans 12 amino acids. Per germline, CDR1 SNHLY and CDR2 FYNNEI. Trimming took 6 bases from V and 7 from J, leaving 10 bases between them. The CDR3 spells CASRGGGNEQFF. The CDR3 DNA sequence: TGTGCCAGCAGGGGAGGGGGGAATGAGCAGTTCTTC.

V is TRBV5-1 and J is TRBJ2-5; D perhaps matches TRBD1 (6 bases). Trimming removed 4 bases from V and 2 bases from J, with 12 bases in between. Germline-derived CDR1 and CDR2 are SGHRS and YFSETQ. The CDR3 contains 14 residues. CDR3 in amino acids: CASSTRGGQETQYF. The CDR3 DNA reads TGCGCCAGCAGCACCCGAGGGGGACAAGAGACCCAGTACTTC.

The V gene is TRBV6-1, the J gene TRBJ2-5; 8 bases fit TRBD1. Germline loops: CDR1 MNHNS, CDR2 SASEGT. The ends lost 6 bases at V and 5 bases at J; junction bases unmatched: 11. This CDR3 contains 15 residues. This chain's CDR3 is CASSVRQGSRETQYF. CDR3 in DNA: TGTGCCAGCAGCGTCCGACAGGGGAGTAGGGAGACCCAGTACTTC.

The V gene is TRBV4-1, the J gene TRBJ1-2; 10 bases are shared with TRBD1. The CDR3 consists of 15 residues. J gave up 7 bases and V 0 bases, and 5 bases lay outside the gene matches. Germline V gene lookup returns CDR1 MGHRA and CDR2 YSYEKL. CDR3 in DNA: TGCGCCAGCAGCCAAGAGGGACAGGGGTGGAGTGGCTACACCTTC. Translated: CASSQEGQGWSGYTF.

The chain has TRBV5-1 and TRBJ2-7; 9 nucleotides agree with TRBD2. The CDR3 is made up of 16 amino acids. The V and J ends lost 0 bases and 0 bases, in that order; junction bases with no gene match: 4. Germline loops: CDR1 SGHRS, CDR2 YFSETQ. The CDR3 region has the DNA TGCGCCAGCAGCTTGGACAGCGGGGGGAGCTCCTACGAGCAGTACTTC. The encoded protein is CASSLDSGGSSYEQYF.